This T cell receptor (beta chain) was found in a study of T cells in Graves' hyperthyroidism and ophthalmopathy. The CDR3 is 14 residues long. The ends were cut back, 1 base at V and 1 base at J, with 11 bases in the middle. The germline V gene has CDR1 DFQATT and CDR2 SNEGSKA (reference sequence). Regarding the study as a whole: The majority of expanded thyroid clonotypes above 0.001 also appeared in blood. Before onset, by a median of around six months, the model predicted ophthalmopathy.

With duration under 3 months, ophthalmopathy was active: Clinical Activity Score at least 3, NOSPECS at least 4. The PBMCs studied were ones that came from 10 ml fresh peripheral blood. The investigators amplified TCR beta CDR3 regions from RNA transcripts. During a first-round RT-PCR of the TCR CDR3, the HTBI primer set was used. TCRdb recomputed calls from the multiplex PCR reads with MiXCR, one row per CDR3 protein. The sample has fewer than 500,000 distinct CDR3 sequences; 14% to 15% are singletons. This clonotype was recorded at least ten times. The antigen is not known. The material sequenced was blood. The chain has TRBV20-1 and TRBJ2-7; maybe TRBD1 (6 bases). This receptor was taken from a man in his late teens or twenties with Graves' ophthalmopathy. The CDR3 bases are TGCAGTGCTAGAGGATCCGGGACATCCTACGAGCAGTACTTC. Translating gives CSARGSGTSYEQYF.